This T cell receptor beta chain is drawn from a study of human T cells and chemical hapten exposure. Across the whole study: In the sensitization step, 2% DPC was placed on approximately 2 cm by approximately 2 cm of upper inner arm skin.

Time point: patch test 3, about 24 weeks after DPC sensitization. Treatment meaning: therapeutic diphenylcyclopropenone sensitization with weekly scalp DPC. Each CDR3 protein gets one entry after TCRdb re-called the RACE reads with MiXCR. Of fewer than 200,000 distinct CDR3 sequences in the sample, roughly 25% were seen once. Per the germline V gene, CDR1 is LGHNA and CDR2 is YSLEER. This CDR3 is built from 13 residues. The V segment lost 3 bases and the J segment 6 bases; nucleotides outside the gene matches: 3. The sample holds one count of this clonotype. With a much larger clone just one base away, this may be a read error.

The TCR sequence derives from a woman aged 18-30 years with alopecia areata. Some clones in this sample may be carry-over from other donors' samples. Specimen: whole blood, collected in connection with sensitization to the hapten diphenylcyclopropenone (DPC). The chain has TRBV4-3 and TRBJ2-7; TRBD1 matches 9 bases. The CDR3 DNA is TGCGCCAGCAGCCACGACAGGGGGTGCGAGCAGTACTTC. This encodes CASSHDRGCEQYF.